A selection of T cell receptor beta chains follows, all from one sample in a study of T-cell memory formation after mild COVID-19. TCRdb re-analysed the 5' RACE reads in MiXCR, keeping a single row per CDR3 protein. The repertoire consists of approximately 490,000 distinct CDR3 sequences, with approximately 20% occurring once and the leading ten covering about an eighth. The specimen sequenced was PBMCs or a T cell subset sorted from them (not recorded which). The receptor source for this set is an adult woman who had mild COVID-19 (a few samples of this study predate the infection). Cell type and time point are not known. CDR3s leave out the opening cysteine and the closing phenylalanine or tryptophan.

V,CDR3
TRBV25-1,ASSDYLGGANYEQY
TRBV5-1,ASSSPGTSTDTQY
TRBV10-3,AISERASTDSGNTIY
TRBV24-1,ATSEYAGGYSNQPQH
TRBV5-1,ASSLRVAGYEQY
TRBV24-1,ATSRTGGQTEAF
TRBV2,ARDSPYEQY
TRBV20-1,SVTSGGRDYEQY
TRBV5-1,ASSLELRSQPRSGNTIY
TRBV20-1,SARGLAGGQF
TRBV12-3/TRBV12-4,ASRGGQGPQH
TRBV10-3,AISDRGTDTQY
TRBV12-3/TRBV12-4,ASSFEGNYGYT
TRBV2,ASSERADPYNEQF
TRBV4-1,ASSQDLHQGYGYT
TRBV12-3/TRBV12-4,ASSLSPPQAGSNYGYT
TRBV4-3,ASSQEALKVADYYEQY
TRBV27,ASSLETGASEQY
TRBV4-1,ASSQDLRTSGAAEETQY
TRBV3-1,ASSQDTLTDTQY
TRBV29-1,SVEEGGGDTQY
TRBV7-9,ASSSRLAGLTDTQY
TRBV3-1,ASTGGGGEAF
TRBV30,AWSVQGLAGLVTQY
TRBV6-2/TRBV6-3,ASSPSTGFDTQY
TRBV5-6,ASSFFRETHNSPLH
TRBV19,ASSIGPRYNEQF
TRBV4-1,ASSQDGASNQPQH
TRBV5-1,ASSYLDTQY
TRBV5-1,ASSVGTAGNTIY
TRBV20-1,SARGATGTDTQY
TRBV5-6,ASSLGQGLTGYT
TRBV3-1,ASSHAQDYEQY
TRBV20-1,SARGQGNTGELF
TRBV6-1,ASSEFRQTPSGANVLT
TRBV4-2,ASSQDWRGRGETQY
TRBV7-2,ASSPRTGNEQF
TRBV2,ASKPDRGSYNEQF
TRBV11-2,ASSLVTGRTKNIQY
TRBV7-3,ASSLRPGAEETQY
TRBV11-3,ASSLDSRGAGELF
TRBV9,ASSVAATGVVDTQY